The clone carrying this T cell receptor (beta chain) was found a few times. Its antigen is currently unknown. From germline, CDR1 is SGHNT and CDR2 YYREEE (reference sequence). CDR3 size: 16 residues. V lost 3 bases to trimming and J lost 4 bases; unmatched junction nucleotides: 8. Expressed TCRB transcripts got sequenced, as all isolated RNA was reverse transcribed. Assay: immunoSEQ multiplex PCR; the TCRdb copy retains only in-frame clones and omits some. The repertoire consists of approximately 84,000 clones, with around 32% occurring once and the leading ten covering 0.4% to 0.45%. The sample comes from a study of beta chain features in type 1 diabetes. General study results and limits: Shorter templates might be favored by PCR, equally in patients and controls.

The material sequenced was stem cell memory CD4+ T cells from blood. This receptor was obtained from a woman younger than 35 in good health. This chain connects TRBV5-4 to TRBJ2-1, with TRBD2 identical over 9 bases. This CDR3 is CASSSDGAGGYNEQFF. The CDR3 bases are TGTGCCAGCAGCTCCGATGGGGCGGGGGGGTACAATGAGCAGTTCTTC.